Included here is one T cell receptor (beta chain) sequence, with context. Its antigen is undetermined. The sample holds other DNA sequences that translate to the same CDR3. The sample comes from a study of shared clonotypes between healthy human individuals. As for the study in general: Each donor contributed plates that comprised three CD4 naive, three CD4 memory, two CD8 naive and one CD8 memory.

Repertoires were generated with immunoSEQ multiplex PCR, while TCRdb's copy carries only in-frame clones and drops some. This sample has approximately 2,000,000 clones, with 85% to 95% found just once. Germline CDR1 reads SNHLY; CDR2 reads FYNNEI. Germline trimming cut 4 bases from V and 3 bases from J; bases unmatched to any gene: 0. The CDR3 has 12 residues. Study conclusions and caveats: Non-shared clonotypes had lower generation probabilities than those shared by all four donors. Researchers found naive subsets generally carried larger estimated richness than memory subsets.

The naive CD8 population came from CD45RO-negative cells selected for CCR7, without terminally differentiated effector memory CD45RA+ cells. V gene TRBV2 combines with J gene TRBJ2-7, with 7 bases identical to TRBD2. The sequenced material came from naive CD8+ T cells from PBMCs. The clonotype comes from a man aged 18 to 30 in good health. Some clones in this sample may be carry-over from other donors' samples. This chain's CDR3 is CASSGTSYEQYF. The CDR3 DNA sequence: TGTGCCAGCAGTGGGACTAGCTACGAGCAGTACTTC.